This TCR beta chain was captured in a study of regulatory T cells in long-lasting Graves disease. The germline CDR1 and CDR2 sequences are SGHRS and YFSETQ. The V gene end was trimmed by 4 bases and the J gene end by 12 bases; junction bases not matched to a gene: 12. The CDR3 is 14 amino acids. Both iRepertoire HTBI primers and Arm-PCR of CDR3 regions were used to build the TCR beta libraries. Via MiXCR, TCRdb re-called the multiplex PCR reads, giving one row per CDR3 protein. The data show about 450,000 distinct CDR3 sequences, about 15% seen once. Many counts were recorded for this clonotype. The time point: newly diagnosed GD, antithyroid drugs for less than 3 months. Following extraction of RNA from PBMCs, that RNA was used to make the TCR library. These data also featured in a second study, about T cells in Graves' hyperthyroidism and ophthalmopathy.

The chain joins TRBV5-1 to TRBJ1-2, with 10 bases lining up with TRBD1. The material sequenced was peripheral blood mononuclear cells (PBMCs), taken at new diagnosis, from a patient treated with antithyroid drugs. The source of this sequence is a woman under 40 with Graves disease. CDR3 in DNA: TGCGCCAGCAGCCCTGAGACAGGGGGCCGAGAGCACACCTTC. Amino acid sequence: CASSPETGGREHTF.